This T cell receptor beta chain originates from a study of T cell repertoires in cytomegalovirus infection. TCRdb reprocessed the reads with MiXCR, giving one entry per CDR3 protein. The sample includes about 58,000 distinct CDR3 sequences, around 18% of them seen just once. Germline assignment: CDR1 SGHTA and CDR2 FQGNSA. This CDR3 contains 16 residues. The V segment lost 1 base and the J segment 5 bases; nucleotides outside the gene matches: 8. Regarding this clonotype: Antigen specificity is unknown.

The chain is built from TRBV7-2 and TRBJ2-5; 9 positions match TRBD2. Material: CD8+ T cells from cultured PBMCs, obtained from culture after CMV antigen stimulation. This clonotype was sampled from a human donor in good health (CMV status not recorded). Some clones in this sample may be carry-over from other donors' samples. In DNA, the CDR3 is TGTGCCAGCAGCTTAGAGGCGGGGCTAGCGGGGGAGACCCAGTACTTC. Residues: CASSLEAGLAGETQYF.